This T cell receptor (beta chain) originates from a study of T-cell reconstitution after alpha-beta-depleted transplantation in children. The TCRbeta library incorporated unique molecular identifiers. TCRdb itself ran the PCR reads through MiXCR, one entry per CDR3 protein. The table lists about 540,000 distinct CDR3 sequences, approximately 20% of them singletons. Sample: PBMCs from the stem cell graft donor, taken from the stem cell graft. This TCR was sampled from a human donor who donated a stem cell graft to a child with acute lymphoblastic leukemia.

CDR3: CASSFGTPLYNEQFF. The CDR3 DNA sequence: TGTGCCAGCAGCTTCGGGACACCTCTTTACAATGAGCAGTTCTTC. The V and J genes are TRBV11-3 and TRBJ2-1, with a tentative D call TRBD1 (6 bases). The CDR3 length is 15 residues. Germline V CDR1 and CDR2: SGHNT, YENEEA. V was pared by 3 bases and J by 4 bases, with 13 bases between.